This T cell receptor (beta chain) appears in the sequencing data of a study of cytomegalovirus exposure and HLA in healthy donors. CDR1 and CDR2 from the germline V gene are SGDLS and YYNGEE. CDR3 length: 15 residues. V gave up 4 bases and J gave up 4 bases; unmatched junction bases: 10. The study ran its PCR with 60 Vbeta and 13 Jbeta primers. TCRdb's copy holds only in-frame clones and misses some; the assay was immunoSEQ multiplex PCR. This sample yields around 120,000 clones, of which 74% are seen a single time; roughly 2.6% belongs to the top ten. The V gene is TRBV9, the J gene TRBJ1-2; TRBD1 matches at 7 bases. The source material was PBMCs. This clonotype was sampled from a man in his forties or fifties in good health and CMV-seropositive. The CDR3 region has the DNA TGTGCCAGCAGCCCAGAGGTCGGGACAGCCTATGGCTACACCTTC. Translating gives CASSPEVGTAYGYTF.